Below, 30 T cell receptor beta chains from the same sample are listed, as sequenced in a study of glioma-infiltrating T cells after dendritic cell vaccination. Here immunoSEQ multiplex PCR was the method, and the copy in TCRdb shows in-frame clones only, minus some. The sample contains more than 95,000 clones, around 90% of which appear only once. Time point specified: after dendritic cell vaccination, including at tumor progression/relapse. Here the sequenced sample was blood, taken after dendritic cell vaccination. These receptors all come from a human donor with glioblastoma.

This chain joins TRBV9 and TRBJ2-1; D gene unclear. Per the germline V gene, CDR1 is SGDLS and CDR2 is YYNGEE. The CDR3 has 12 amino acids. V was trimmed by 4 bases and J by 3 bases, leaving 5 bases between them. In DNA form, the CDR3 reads TGTGCCAGCAGCCCGAGCTACAATGAGCAGTTCTTC. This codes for CASSPSYNEQFF.

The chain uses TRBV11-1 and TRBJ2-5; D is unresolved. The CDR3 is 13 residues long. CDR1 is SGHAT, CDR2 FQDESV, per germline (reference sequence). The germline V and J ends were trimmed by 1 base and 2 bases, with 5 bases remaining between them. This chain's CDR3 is CASSLDQQETQYF. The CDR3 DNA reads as TGTGCCAGCAGCTTAGACCAGCAAGAGACCCAGTACTTC.

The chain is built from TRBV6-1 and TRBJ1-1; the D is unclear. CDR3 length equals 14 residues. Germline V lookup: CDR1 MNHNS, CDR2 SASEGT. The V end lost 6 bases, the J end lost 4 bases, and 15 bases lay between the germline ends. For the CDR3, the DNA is TGTGCCAGCAGCCCCGGAGGAGAGGGCACTGAAGCTTTCTTT. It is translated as CASSPGGEGTEAFF.

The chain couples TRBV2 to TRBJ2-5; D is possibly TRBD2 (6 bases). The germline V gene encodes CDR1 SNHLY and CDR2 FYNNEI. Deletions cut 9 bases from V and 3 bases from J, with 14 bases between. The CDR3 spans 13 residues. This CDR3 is CASRLTSEETQYF. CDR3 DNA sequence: TGTGCCAGTCGTTTGACTAGTGAAGAGACCCAGTACTTC.

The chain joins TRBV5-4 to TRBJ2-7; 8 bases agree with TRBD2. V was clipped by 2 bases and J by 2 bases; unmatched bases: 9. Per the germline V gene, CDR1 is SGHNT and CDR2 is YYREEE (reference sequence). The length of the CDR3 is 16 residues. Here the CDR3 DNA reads TGTGCCAGCAGCTTCCTCGCGGGGGGCTCTACCTACGAGCAGTACTTC. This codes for CASSFLAGGSTYEQYF.

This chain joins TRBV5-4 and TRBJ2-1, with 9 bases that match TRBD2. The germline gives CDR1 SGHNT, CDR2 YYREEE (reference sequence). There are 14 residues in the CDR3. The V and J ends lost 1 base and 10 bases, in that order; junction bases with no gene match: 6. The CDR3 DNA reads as TGTGCCAGCAGCTTGCTGGCGGGGGGGCGGGAGCAGTTCTTC. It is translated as CASSLLAGGREQFF.

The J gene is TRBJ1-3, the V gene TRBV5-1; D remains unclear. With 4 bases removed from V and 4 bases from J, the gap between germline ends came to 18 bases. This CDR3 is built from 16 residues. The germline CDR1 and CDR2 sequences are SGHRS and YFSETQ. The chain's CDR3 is CASSSEPQQRGNTIYF. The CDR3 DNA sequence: TGCGCCAGCAGCAGCGAGCCCCAACAAAGAGGAAACACCATATATTTT.

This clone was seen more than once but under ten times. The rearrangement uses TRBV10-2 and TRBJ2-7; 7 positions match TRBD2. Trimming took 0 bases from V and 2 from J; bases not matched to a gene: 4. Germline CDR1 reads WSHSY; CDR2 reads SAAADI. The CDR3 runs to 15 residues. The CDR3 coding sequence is TGCGCCAGCAGTGAGTCCGGAGGACTAGCCTACGAGCAGTACTTC. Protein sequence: CASSESGGLAYEQYF.

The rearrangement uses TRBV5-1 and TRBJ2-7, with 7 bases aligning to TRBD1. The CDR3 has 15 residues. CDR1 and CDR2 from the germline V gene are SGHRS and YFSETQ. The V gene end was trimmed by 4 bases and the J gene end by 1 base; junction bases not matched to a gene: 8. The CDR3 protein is CASSDGTDVSYEQYF. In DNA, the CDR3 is TGCGCCAGCAGCGACGGGACAGATGTTTCCTACGAGCAGTACTTC.

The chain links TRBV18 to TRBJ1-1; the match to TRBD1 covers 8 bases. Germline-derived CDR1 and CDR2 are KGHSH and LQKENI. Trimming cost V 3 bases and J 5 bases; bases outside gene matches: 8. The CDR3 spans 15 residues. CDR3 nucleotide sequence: TGTGCCAGCTCACCGATGCAGGGGGCTAATACTGAAGCTTTCTTT. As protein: CASSPMQGANTEAFF.

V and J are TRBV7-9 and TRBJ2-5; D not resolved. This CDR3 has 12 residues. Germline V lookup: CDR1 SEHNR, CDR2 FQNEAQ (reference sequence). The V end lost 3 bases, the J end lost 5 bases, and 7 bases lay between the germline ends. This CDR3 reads CASSFTWETQYF. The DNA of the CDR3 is TGTGCCAGCAGCTTTACTTGGGAGACCCAGTACTTC.

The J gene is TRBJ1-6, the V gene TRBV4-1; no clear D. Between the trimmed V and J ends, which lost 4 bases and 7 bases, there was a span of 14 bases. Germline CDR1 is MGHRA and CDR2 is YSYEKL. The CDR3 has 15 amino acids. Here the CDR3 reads CASSRDLMGNSPLHF. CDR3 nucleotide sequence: TGCGCCAGCAGCCGTGATTTGATGGGCAATTCACCCCTCCACTTT.

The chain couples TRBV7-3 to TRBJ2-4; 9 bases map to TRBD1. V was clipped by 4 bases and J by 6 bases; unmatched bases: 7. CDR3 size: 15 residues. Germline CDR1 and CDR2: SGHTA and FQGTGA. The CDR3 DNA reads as TGTGCCAGCAGCTCCGGACAGGGGAGAGGAAACATTCAGTACTTC. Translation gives CASSSGQGRGNIQYF.

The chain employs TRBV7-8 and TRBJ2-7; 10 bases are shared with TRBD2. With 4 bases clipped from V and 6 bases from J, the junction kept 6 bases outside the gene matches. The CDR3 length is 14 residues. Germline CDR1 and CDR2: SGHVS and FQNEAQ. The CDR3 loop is CASSSGTSVGEQYF. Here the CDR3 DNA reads TGTGCCAGCAGCTCTGGGACTAGCGTTGGCGAGCAGTACTTC.

CDR3 DNA sequence: TGTGCCAGCAGCTTAATAGCGATGAGCTCCTACAATGAGCAGTTCTTC. Translated, it gives CASSLIAMSSYNEQFF. The V and J genes are TRBV7-3 and TRBJ2-1, with a tentative D call TRBD2 (5 bases). Trimming removed 1 base at V and 0 bases at J, with 10 bases between. In germline, CDR1 is SGHTA, CDR2 FQGTGA. The CDR3 has 16 residues.

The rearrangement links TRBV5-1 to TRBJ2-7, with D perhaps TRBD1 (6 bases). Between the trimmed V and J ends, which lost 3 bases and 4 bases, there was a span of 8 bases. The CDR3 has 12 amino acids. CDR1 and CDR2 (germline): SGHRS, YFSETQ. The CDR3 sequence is CASSSRGYEQYF. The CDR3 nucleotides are TGCGCCAGCAGCTCCAGGGGTTACGAGCAGTACTTC.

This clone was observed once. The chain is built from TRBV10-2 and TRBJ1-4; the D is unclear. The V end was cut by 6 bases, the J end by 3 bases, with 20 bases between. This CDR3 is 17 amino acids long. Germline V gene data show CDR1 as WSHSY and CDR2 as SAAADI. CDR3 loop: CASRGAPVASSNEKLFF. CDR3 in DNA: TGCGCCAGCAGGGGAGCCCCGGTGGCCTCTTCTAATGAAAAACTGTTTTTT.

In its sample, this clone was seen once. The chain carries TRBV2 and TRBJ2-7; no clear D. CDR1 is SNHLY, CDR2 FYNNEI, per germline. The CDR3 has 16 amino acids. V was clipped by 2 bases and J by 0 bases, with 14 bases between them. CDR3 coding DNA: TGTGCCAGCAGTGAAAGGAGTTACGATAGCTCCTACGAGCAGTACTTC. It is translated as CASSERSYDSSYEQYF.

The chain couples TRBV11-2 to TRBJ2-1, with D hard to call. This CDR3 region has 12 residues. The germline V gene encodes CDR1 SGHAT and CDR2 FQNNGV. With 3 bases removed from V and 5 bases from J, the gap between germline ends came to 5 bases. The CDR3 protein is CASSFQDNEQFF. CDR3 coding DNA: TGTGCCAGCAGCTTTCAGGACAATGAGCAGTTCTTC.

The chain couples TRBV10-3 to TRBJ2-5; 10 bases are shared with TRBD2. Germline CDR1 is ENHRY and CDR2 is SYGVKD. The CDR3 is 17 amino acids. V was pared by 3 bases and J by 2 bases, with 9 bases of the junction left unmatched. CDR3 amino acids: CAISDPPGTSAQETQYF. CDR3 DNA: TGTGCCATCAGTGATCCACCTGGGACTAGCGCACAAGAGACCCAGTACTTC.

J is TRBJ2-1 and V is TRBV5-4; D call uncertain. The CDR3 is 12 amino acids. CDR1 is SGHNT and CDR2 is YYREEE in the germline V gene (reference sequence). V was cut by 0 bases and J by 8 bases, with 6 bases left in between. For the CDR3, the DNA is TGTGCCAGCAGCTTGGGTATTGATGAGCAGTTCTTC. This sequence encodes CASSLGIDEQFF.

CDR3 loop: CAIRSGVATRNYGYTF. CDR3 DNA sequence: TGTGCCATCAGATCGGGAGTCGCCACAAGAAACTATGGCTACACCTTC. The chain carries TRBV10-3 and TRBJ1-2; D is uncertain. Germline-derived CDR1 and CDR2 are ENHRY and SYGVKD. V lost 6 bases to trimming and J lost 2 bases, with 19 bases between them. This CDR3 is built from 16 residues.

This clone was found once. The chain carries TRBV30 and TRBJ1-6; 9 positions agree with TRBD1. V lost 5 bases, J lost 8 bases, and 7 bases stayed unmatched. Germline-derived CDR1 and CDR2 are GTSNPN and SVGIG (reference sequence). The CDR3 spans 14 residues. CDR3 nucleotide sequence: TGTGCCTGGGGTCTCGGACAGGGGCATTCACCCCTCCACTTT. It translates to CAWGLGQGHSPLHF. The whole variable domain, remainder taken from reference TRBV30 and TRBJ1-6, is SQTIHQWPATLVQPVGSPLSLECTVEGTSNPNLYWYRQAAGRGLQLLFYSVGIGQISSEVPQNLSASRPQDRQFILSSKKLLLSDSGFYLCAWGLGQGHSPLHFGNGTRLTVT.

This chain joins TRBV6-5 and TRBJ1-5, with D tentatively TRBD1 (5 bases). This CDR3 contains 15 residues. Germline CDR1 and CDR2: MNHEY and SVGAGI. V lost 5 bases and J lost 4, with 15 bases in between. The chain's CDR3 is CASSQYDSPNQPQHF. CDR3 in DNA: TGTGCCAGCAGTCAATACGACAGCCCTAATCAGCCCCAGCATTTT.

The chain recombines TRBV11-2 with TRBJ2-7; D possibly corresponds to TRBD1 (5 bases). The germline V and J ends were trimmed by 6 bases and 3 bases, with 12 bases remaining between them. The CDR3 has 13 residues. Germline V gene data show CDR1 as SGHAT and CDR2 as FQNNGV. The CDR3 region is CASSPDRGYEQYF. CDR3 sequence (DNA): TGTGCCAGCAGTCCAGACAGAGGCTACGAGCAGTACTTC.

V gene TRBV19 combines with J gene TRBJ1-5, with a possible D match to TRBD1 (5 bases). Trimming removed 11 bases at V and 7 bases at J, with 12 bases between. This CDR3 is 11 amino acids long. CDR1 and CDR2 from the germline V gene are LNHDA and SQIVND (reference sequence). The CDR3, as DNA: TGTGCCGGGGGGGGAGAGCAGCCCCAGCATTTT. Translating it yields CAGGGEQPQHF. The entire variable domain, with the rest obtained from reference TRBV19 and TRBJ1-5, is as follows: DGGITQSPKYLFRKEGQNVTLSCEQNLNHDAMYWYRQDPGQGLRLIYYSQIVNDFQKGDIAEGYSVSREKKESFPLTVTSAQKNPTAFYLCAGGGEQPQHFGDGTRLSIL.

CDR3 in DNA: TGTGCCTGGAGTGTCGGTCGTACCGGGGAGCTGTTTTTT. It translates to CAWSVGRTGELFF. The J gene is TRBJ2-2, the V gene TRBV30, with D unresolved. CDR1 and CDR2 (germline): GTSNPN, SVGIG (reference sequence). Trimming removed 0 bases from V and 5 bases from J, with 7 bases in between. The CDR3 consists of 13 residues.

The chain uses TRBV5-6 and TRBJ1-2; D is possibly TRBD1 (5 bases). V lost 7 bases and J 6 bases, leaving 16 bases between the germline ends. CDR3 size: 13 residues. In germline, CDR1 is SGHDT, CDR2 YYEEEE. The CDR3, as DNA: TGTGCCAGCCGGGGGGATGGTTTCGATGGCTACACCTTC. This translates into CASRGDGFDGYTF. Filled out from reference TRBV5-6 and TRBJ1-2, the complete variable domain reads DAGVTQSPTHLIKTRGQQVTLRCSPKSGHDTVSWYQQALGQGPQFIFQYYEEEERQRGNFPDRFSGHQFPNYSSELNVNALLLGDSALYLCASRGDGFDGYTFGSGTRLTVV.

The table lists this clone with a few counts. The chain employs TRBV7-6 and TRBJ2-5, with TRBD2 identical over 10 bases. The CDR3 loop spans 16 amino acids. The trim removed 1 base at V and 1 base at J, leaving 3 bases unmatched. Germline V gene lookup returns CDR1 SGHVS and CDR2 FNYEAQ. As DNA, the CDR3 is TGTGCCAGCAGCTTAGAGGTAGCGGGGGGCCAAGAGACCCAGTACTTC. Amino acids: CASSLEVAGGQETQYF.

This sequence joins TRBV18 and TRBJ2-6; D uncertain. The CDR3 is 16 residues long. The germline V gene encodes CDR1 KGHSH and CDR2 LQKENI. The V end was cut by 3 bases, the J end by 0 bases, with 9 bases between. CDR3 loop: CASSPLQFSGANVLTF. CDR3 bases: TGTGCCAGCTCACCGTTACAGTTCTCTGGGGCCAACGTCCTGACTTTC.